Below, 9 T cell receptor beta chains from the same sample are listed, as sequenced in a study of T cell repertoires in cytomegalovirus infection. Using its own MiXCR run on the reads, TCRdb lists one record per CDR3 protein. This table has about 530,000 distinct CDR3 sequences, about 25% appearing once. The sequenced sample was PBMCs. Source of these receptors: a human donor in good health (CMV status not recorded). Some clones in this sample may be carry-over from other donors' samples.

This clonotype came up once. This chain joins TRBV5-1 and TRBJ2-1, with 10 bases lining up with TRBD2. Germline V CDR1 and CDR2: SGHRS, YFSETQ. This CDR3 contains 16 residues. The trim removed 0 bases at V and 7 bases at J, leaving 7 bases unmatched. The CDR3 loop is CASSLVGLAEGNEQFF. CDR3 DNA: TGCGCCAGCAGCTTGGTCGGACTAGCGGAGGGGAATGAGCAGTTCTTC.

V and J are TRBV5-6 and TRBJ2-7; the D is unclear. Germline CDR1 is SGHDT and CDR2 is YYEEEE. Trimming removed 0 bases from V and 3 bases from J, with 10 bases in between. CDR3 length: 14 residues. The CDR3 coding sequence is TGTGCCAGCAGCTTGGGGCTAACCCACTACGAGCAGTACTTC. Protein product: CASSLGLTHYEQYF.

This clonotype turned up a few times. V and J are TRBV6-2 or TRBV6-3 and TRBJ2-7; 11 positions match TRBD1. In germline, CDR1 is MNHEY, CDR2 SVGEGT. J was trimmed by 4 bases and V by 5 bases; bases with no gene match: 7. CDR3 length: 15 residues. In DNA, the CDR3 is TGTGCCAGCAGTCGGCTCGGACAGGGGGCATACGAGCAGTACTTC. Protein sequence: CASSRLGQGAYEQYF.

This clonotype was counted ten times or more. The rearrangement uses TRBV7-2 and TRBJ2-7; 10 bases match TRBD1. This CDR3 region has 14 residues. The germline V gene has CDR1 SGHTA and CDR2 FQGNSA. After removal of 5 bases from V and 4 bases from J, the junction contained 5 bases not matched to a gene. The CDR3 loop reads CASSLDRGPYEQYF. The CDR3 DNA is TGTGCCAGCAGCCTTGACAGGGGGCCATACGAGCAGTACTTC.

The chain is built from TRBV28 and TRBJ2-7; 15 bases match TRBD2. This CDR3 spans 13 amino acids. CDR1 MDHEN and CDR2 SYDVKM come from the germline V gene. V lost 6 bases and J lost 6; bases outside the gene matches: 0. The CDR3: CASRGLAGGEQYF. In DNA form, the CDR3 reads TGTGCCAGCAGGGGACTAGCGGGAGGCGAGCAGTACTTC.

The gene calls are TRBV12-3 or TRBV12-4 and TRBJ1-2, with D perhaps TRBD1 (6 bases). The CDR3 spans 12 residues. Trimming took off 6 bases at V and 7 bases at J, with 12 bases between the two ends. The CDR3 is CASRIQGGGYTF. The CDR3 DNA reads as TGTGCCAGCAGGATACAGGGTGGTGGCTACACCTTC.

The genes are TRBV18 and TRBJ2-5, with a possible D match to TRBD2 (6 bases). Germline V lookup: CDR1 KGHSH, CDR2 LQKENI. The CDR3 is 12 amino acids. The germline V and J ends were trimmed by 5 bases and 5 bases, with 9 bases remaining between them. The CDR3 sequence: CASSESGETQYF. The CDR3 DNA sequence: TGTGCCAGCTCAGAAAGCGGGGAGACCCAGTACTTC.

As concerns this clonotype: Mismatch with germline at one junction end may stem from a read error. The V gene is TRBV6-5, the J gene TRBJ2-1; tentatively, D is TRBD1 (5 bases). CDR1 and CDR2 (germline): MNHEY, SVGAGI. The CDR3 runs 11 residues. This chain's CDR3 is CATLRGRAIVF. The CDR3 DNA follows: TGTGCCACCCTTAGGGGCAGGGCTATCGTCTTC.

V gene TRBV6-6 combines with J gene TRBJ2-2; perhaps TRBD1 as D (7 bases). Germline lookup yields CDR1 MNHNY and CDR2 SVGAGI (reference sequence). V lost 5 bases to trimming and J lost 0 bases, with 10 bases between them. There are 15 residues in the CDR3. The CDR3 nucleotides read TGTGCCAGCAGTCCAGGGGGGTCGAACACCGGGGAGCTGTTTTTT. Its protein product is CASSPGGSNTGELFF.